Following are 15 T cell receptor beta chains from one sample sequenced in a study of cytomegalovirus exposure and HLA in healthy donors. The PCR was carried out with 60 Vbeta primers and 13 Jbeta primers. Libraries were prepared by immunoSEQ multiplex PCR; TCRdb keeps only in-frame clonotypes and omits some of them. The sample lists 150,000 to 180,000 clones, about four fifths occurring once. The sequenced sample consisted of PBMCs. The receptors were gathered from a man in his thirties or forties in good health and CMV-seropositive.

The V and J genes are TRBV7-9 and TRBJ2-1; possible D gene TRBD2, 6 bases. The V gene lost 5 bases and the J gene lost 7 bases, with 12 bases spanning the gap. Germline CDR1 SEHNR, CDR2 FQNEAQ (reference sequence). The CDR3 totals 13 residues. CDR3 sequence reads: CASSQEGGNEQFF. For the CDR3, the DNA is TGTGCCAGCAGCCAGGAGGGCGGGAATGAGCAGTTCTTC.

This chain uses TRBV5-1 with TRBJ2-7; D might be TRBD2 (6 bases). CDR1 is SGHRS and CDR2 is YFSETQ in the germline V gene. The CDR3 totals 11 residues. V was clipped by 5 bases and J by 7 bases, with 10 bases between them. The CDR3 protein is CASRGEEEQYF. DNA of the CDR3: TGCGCCAGCAGGGGGGAGGAGGAGCAGTACTTC.

V is TRBV28 and J is TRBJ2-3, with TRBD1 matching over 9 bases. CDR3 length: 15 residues. CDR1 is MDHEN, CDR2 SYDVKM, per germline. Germline trimming cut 6 bases from V and 1 base from J; bases unmatched to any gene: 5. In nucleotides, the CDR3 is TGTGCCAGCAGACCACAGGGGGCCGGCACAGATACGCAGTATTTT. Its translation: CASRPQGAGTDTQYF. The variable domain in full, completed from reference TRBV28 and TRBJ2-3, reads DVKVTQSSRYLVKRTGEKVFLECVQDMDHENMFWYRQDPGLGLRLIYFSYDVKMKEKGDIPEGYSVSREKKERFSLILESASTNQTSMYLCASRPQGAGTDTQYFGPGTRLTVL.

This chain uses TRBV7-2 with TRBJ1-6; D remains unclear. V was trimmed by 1 base and J by 9 bases, leaving 19 bases between them. This CDR3 has 17 amino acids. From germline, CDR1 is SGHTA and CDR2 FQGNSA. In nucleotides, the CDR3 is TGTGCCAGCAGCTTAGGGCGGGCAGCCACGTCGGGTTCACCCCTCCACTTT. Translating gives CASSLGRAATSGSPLHF. Combining the CDR3 with reference TRBV7-2 and TRBJ1-6 gives the whole variable domain GAGVSQSPSNKVTEKGKDVELRCDPISGHTALYWYRQSLGQGLEFLIYFQGNSAPDKSGLPSDRFSAERTGGSVSTLTIQRTQQEDSAVYLCASSLGRAATSGSPLHFGNGTRLTVT.

Of note for this clone: At one boundary the junction diverges from the germline segment, which might be a read error. The genes are TRBV5-1 and TRBJ1-2; the D gene is possibly TRBD1 (5 bases). CDR3 length: 13 amino acids. In germline, CDR1 is SGHRS, CDR2 YFSETQ. CDR3 amino acids: CASTRGEDYGYTF. CDR3 nucleotides: TGCGCCAGCACCCGAGGGGAGGACTACGGCTACACCTTC.

The V and J genes are TRBV28 and TRBJ2-1; D may be TRBD2 (6 bases). This CDR3 contains 16 residues. With 7 bases removed from V and 6 bases from J, the gap between germline ends came to 22 bases. In germline, CDR1 is MDHEN, CDR2 SYDVKM. The CDR3 reads CASTPAALAEGNEQFF. As DNA, the CDR3 is TGTGCCAGCACCCCCGCTGCACTAGCCGAAGGCAATGAGCAGTTCTTC. The full variable domain, completed using reference TRBV28 and TRBJ2-1, is DVKVTQSSRYLVKRTGEKVFLECVQDMDHENMFWYRQDPGLGLRLIYFSYDVKMKEKGDIPEGYSVSREKKERFSLILESASTNQTSMYLCASTPAALAEGNEQFFGPGTRLTVL.

The rearrangement uses TRBV5-8 and TRBJ2-2; TRBD2 matches 8 bases. Trimming at V came to 4 bases and at J to 5 bases, leaving 7 bases not matched to a gene. CDR1 is SGHTS and CDR2 is YDEGEE in the germline V gene. This CDR3 comprises 15 residues. CDR3 nucleotide sequence: TGTGCCAGCAGCCTGAGCGGGGGAAGGACCGGGGAGCTGTTTTTT. It specifies CASSLSGGRTGELFF.

The chain combines TRBV29-1 with TRBJ1-1, with D hard to call. Germline CDR1 and CDR2: SQVTM and ANQGSEA. The CDR3 consists of 14 residues. Trimming cost V 4 bases and J 1 base, with 13 bases left between them. The CDR3 DNA is TGCAGCGTTGCGATGAGGCGGGGGAACACTGAAGCTTTCTTT. Protein sequence: CSVAMRRGNTEAFF.

The gene calls are TRBV6-1 and TRBJ1-6, with D perhaps TRBD1 (5 bases). Germline values: CDR1 MNHNS, CDR2 SASEGT. Deletions cut 2 bases from V and 7 bases from J, with 12 bases between. The CDR3 covers 15 residues. CDR3 bases: TGTGCCAGCAGTGAAATGTCAGGGTGGAATTCACCCCTCCACTTT. Translated: CASSEMSGWNSPLHF.

V usage is TRBV6-6 and J usage is TRBJ2-7; TRBD1 matches 7 bases. The length of the CDR3 is 15 residues. Germline V gene sequence: CDR1 MNHNY, CDR2 SVGAGI (reference sequence). V shed 6 bases and J 0 bases; nucleotides not matched to a gene: 8. The CDR3 bases are TGTGCCAGCAGGCCGGGACAGCGTCTCTCCTACGAGCAGTACTTC. This codes for CASRPGQRLSYEQYF.

The rearrangement links TRBV2 to TRBJ2-7; 10 nucleotides agree with TRBD2. Germline V gene sequence: CDR1 SNHLY, CDR2 FYNNEI. The CDR3 is 15 residues long. Unmatched junction bases numbered 3, after V lost 3 bases and J lost 1 base. This CDR3 is CASSDPSGSSYEQYF. CDR3 coding DNA: TGTGCCAGCAGTGATCCTAGCGGGAGTTCCTACGAGCAGTACTTC. Supplemented by reference TRBV2 and TRBJ2-7, the full variable domain reads EPEVTQTPSHQVTQMGQEVILRCVPISNHLYFYWYRQILGQKVEFLVSFYNNEISEKSEIFDDQFSVERPDGSNFTLKIRSTKLEDSAMYFCASSDPSGSSYEQYFGPGTRLTVT.

V and J are TRBV2 and TRBJ2-1; 13 bases are shared with TRBD2. Germline V CDR1 and CDR2: SNHLY, FYNNEI. Trimming removed 3 bases from V and 0 bases from J; junction bases left unmatched: 8. The CDR3 sequence is 19 residues long. For the CDR3, the DNA is TGTGCCAGCAGTGACGGGGGACTAGCGGGGCCCAGCTCCTACAATGAGCAGTTCTTC. This sequence encodes CASSDGGLAGPSSYNEQFF.

The V call is TRBV7-3, the J call TRBJ2-2, with no clear D. V lost 3 bases, J lost 1 base, and 6 bases lay in between. Germline CDR1 SGHTA, CDR2 FQGTGA. This CDR3 spans 14 amino acids. The CDR3 loop reads CASSLWRNTGELFF. The DNA for the CDR3 is TGTGCCAGCAGCTTGTGGAGGAACACCGGGGAGCTGTTTTTT. Variable domain in full (rest from reference TRBV7-3 and TRBJ2-2): GAGVSQTPSNKVTEKGKYVELRCDPISGHTALYWYRQSLGQGPEFLIYFQGTGAADDSGLPNDRFFAVRPEGSVSTLKIQRTERGDSAVYLCASSLWRNTGELFFGEGSRLTVL.

The chain carries TRBV6-1 and TRBJ2-1; 8 nucleotides line up with TRBD1. Germline V gene lookup returns CDR1 MNHNS and CDR2 SASEGT. Trimming removed 4 bases from V and 4 bases from J; junction bases left unmatched: 9. The CDR3 extends over 16 amino acids. CDR3 bases: TGTGCCAGCAGTGGGCGACAGGGGAGTCGATACAATGAGCAGTTCTTC. Amino acids: CASSGRQGSRYNEQFF.

The DNA for the CDR3 is TGTGCCAGCAGCTCTCGGTCGAGCGGGAACACCGGGGAGCTGTTTTTT. The encoded protein is CASSSRSSGNTGELFF. V gene TRBV7-3 combines with J gene TRBJ2-2; tentative D call: TRBD2 (5 bases). Germline V CDR1 and CDR2: SGHTA, FQGTGA. V was clipped by 4 bases and J by 1 base, with 13 bases between them. This CDR3 region has 16 residues. Combining the CDR3 with reference TRBV7-3 and TRBJ2-2 gives the whole variable domain GAGVSQTPSNKVTEKGKYVELRCDPISGHTALYWYRQSLGQGPEFLIYFQGTGAADDSGLPNDRFFAVRPEGSVSTLKIQRTERGDSAVYLCASSSRSSGNTGELFFGEGSRLTVL.